One and the same sample provided the 8 T cell receptor beta chains below, sequenced in a study of blood T cell repertoires in COVID-19. Produced via immunoSEQ multiplex PCR; TCRdb's table is partial and in-frame only. The sample holds 50,000 to 65,000 clones, 76% seen once. Input material: peripheral blood. Receptors were obtained from a woman between 45 and 60 years old with active or convalescent COVID-19.

This clone was seen only a few times. V gene TRBV30 combines with J gene TRBJ1-2, with D perhaps TRBD1 (5 bases). The CDR3 sequence is 14 residues long. Germline V gene lookup returns CDR1 GTSNPN and CDR2 SVGIG (reference sequence). V dropped 1 base and J dropped 7 bases, with 16 bases sitting between them. The CDR3: CAWSARRGGGGYTF. In DNA, the CDR3 is TGTGCCTGGAGTGCCCGGAGGGGCGGAGGTGGCTACACCTTC.

This clone occurred many times. The chain combines TRBV6-4 with TRBJ2-1, with 10 bases aligning to TRBD2. Germline V gene sequence: CDR1 MRHNA, CDR2 SNTAGT. CDR3 size: 15 residues. Losses at the gene ends were 0 bases for V and 4 bases for J; bases not matched to a gene: 0. The CDR3 region has the DNA TGTGCCAGCAGTGACTCAGCGGGAGGGTACAATGAGCAGTTCTTC. Its protein product is CASSDSAGGYNEQFF.

The V gene is TRBV11-2, the J gene TRBJ2-5, with 8 bases aligning to TRBD1. Losses at the gene ends were 2 bases for V and 5 bases for J; bases not matched to a gene: 7. CDR3 size: 15 residues. In germline, CDR1 is SGHAT, CDR2 FQNNGV. CDR3 region: CASSLSPDRAETQYF. CDR3 DNA: TGTGCCAGCAGCTTATCCCCGGACAGGGCCGAGACCCAGTACTTC.

The V call is TRBV2, the J call TRBJ2-5; 10 positions match TRBD1. The ends lost 8 bases at V and 4 bases at J; junction bases unmatched: 4. Per germline, CDR1 SNHLY and CDR2 FYNNEI. The length of the CDR3 is 13 residues. CDR3 protein: CASLRDRGETQYF. The CDR3 DNA reads TGTGCCAGCCTCCGGGACAGGGGAGAGACCCAGTACTTC. Full variable domain (missing parts from reference TRBV2 and TRBJ2-5): EPEVTQTPSHQVTQMGQEVILRCVPISNHLYFYWYRQILGQKVEFLVSFYNNEISEKSEIFDDQFSVERPDGSNFTLKIRSTKLEDSAMYFCASLRDRGETQYFGPGTRLLVL.

The V and J genes are TRBV7-9 and TRBJ2-7; 12 bases align to TRBD2. The germline V gene has CDR1 SEHNR and CDR2 FQNEAQ (reference sequence). The length of the CDR3 is 16 residues. Losses at the gene ends were 1 base for V and 5 bases for J; bases not matched to a gene: 6. Written as DNA, the CDR3 is TGTGCCAGCAGCTTAGGCGGTAGACTAGCGGGAGACGAGCAGTACTTC. Its translation is CASSLGGRLAGDEQYF.

This clone has only one observation. The V gene is TRBV7-6, the J gene TRBJ2-3; TRBD2 matches 12 bases. V shed 5 bases, J shed 9 bases, and the junction held 9 bases outside the gene matches. The V gene's germline CDR1 is SGHVS and CDR2 FNYEAQ. The CDR3 extends over 15 amino acids. This CDR3 reads CASSPGLAGVKTQYF. The CDR3 bases are TGTGCCAGCAGCCCGGGACTAGCGGGCGTCAAAACGCAGTATTTT.

Only a few counts were recorded for this clone. The chain is built from TRBV2 and TRBJ1-1; the match to TRBD1 covers 8 bases. Germline V CDR1 and CDR2: SNHLY, FYNNEI. This CDR3 spans 13 amino acids. Trimming took 6 bases from V and 5 from J; bases not matched to a gene: 5. CDR3 DNA sequence: TGTGCCAGCAGGGCAGGGGGCTATACTGAAGCTTTCTTT. Amino acids: CASRAGGYTEAFF.

J is TRBJ2-5 and V is TRBV9, with 8 bases that match TRBD2. CDR1 is SGDLS and CDR2 is YYNGEE in the germline V gene. Trimming at V came to 4 bases and at J to 4 bases, leaving 12 bases not matched to a gene. The CDR3 contains 16 residues. The CDR3 loop is CASSRNTGGPGETQYF. Here the CDR3 DNA reads TGTGCCAGCAGCCGCAACACGGGAGGGCCTGGAGAGACCCAGTACTTC.